This TCR beta chain was recorded in a study of T-cell reconstitution after alpha-beta-depleted transplantation in children. Study-wide results and limits: A year post-transplant, T-cell counts and diversity derived mostly from newly produced T cells.

Preparation of the TCRbeta library used unique molecular identifiers. TCRdb recomputed calls from the PCR reads with MiXCR, one row per CDR3 protein. The table records 440,000 or so distinct CDR3 sequences, 43% of them present only once. Remarks on this clonotype: The antigen is undetermined.

The CDR3 loop spans 15 amino acids. V was clipped by 5 bases and J by 5 bases; unmatched bases: 11. Germline assignment: CDR1 SGHVS and CDR2 FQNEAQ. Specimen: PBMCs, collected before TCRalphabeta/CD19-depleted stem cell transplant. V usage is TRBV7-8 and J usage is TRBJ1-1, with 7 bases lining up with TRBD1. The clonotype originates from a girl aged 2-10 years with aplastic anemia, due to receive a stem cell transplant. CDR3 DNA sequence: TGTGCCAGCAGCATCAGACAGGGAGGTTCGACTGAAGCTTTCTTT. Translation gives CASSIRQGGSTEAFF.